This T cell receptor beta chain was recorded in a study of T cell responses to AZD1222 COVID-19 vaccine. There are 17 residues in the CDR3. Per the germline V gene, CDR1 is SGHDN and CDR2 is FVKESK. V dropped 4 bases and J dropped 0 bases, with 15 bases sitting between them. Assay: immunoSEQ multiplex PCR; the TCRdb copy retains only in-frame clones and omits some. The table records more than 140,000 clones, around 88% of them present only once. The V gene is TRBV14, the J gene TRBJ1-4; D perhaps matches TRBD1 (6 bases). This clonotype originated in an adult in good health. The sample consisted of peripheral blood, taken on day 0 of MenACWY control vaccination. The CDR3 here is CASSPFGGLTTNEKLFF. The CDR3 coding sequence is TGTGCCAGCAGCCCATTCGGGGGGCTAACAACTAATGAAAAACTGTTTTTT.